This entry lists 29 T cell receptor beta chains sequenced from one sample in a study of cytomegalovirus exposure and HLA in healthy donors. The assay was immunoSEQ multiplex PCR, and TCRdb's table has in-frame clones only and misses some. The sample includes roughly 250,000 clones, around 87% of them seen just once. The specimen sequenced was PBMCs. The receptors come from a man younger than 35 in good health and CMV-seronegative.

The chain recombines TRBV19 with TRBJ2-5; tentative D call: TRBD1 (5 bases). CDR3 length equals 14 residues. V gave up 4 bases and J gave up 5 bases, with 14 bases separating them. Germline assignment: CDR1 LNHDA and CDR2 SQIVND (reference sequence). This CDR3 is CASSKLSPGETQYF. DNA for the CDR3: TGTGCCAGTAGTAAGCTCTCCCCAGGGGAGACCCAGTACTTC.

The chain combines TRBV5-1 with TRBJ2-5, with D perhaps matching TRBD1 (5 bases). V lost 1 base and J 9 bases, leaving 19 bases between the germline ends. Looked up from germline, CDR1 is SGHRS and CDR2 is YFSETQ. The CDR3 has 15 amino acids. DNA of the CDR3: TGCGCCAGCAGCTTGAACTTGAGAAGGGGCTGGTCCCAGTACTTC. Its protein product is CASSLNLRRGWSQYF.

This chain uses TRBV19 with TRBJ1-1, with D perhaps matching TRBD1 (5 bases). The V and J ends lost 1 base and 4 bases respectively, with 7 bases between them. Germline V CDR1 and CDR2: LNHDA, SQIVND (reference sequence). This CDR3 has 13 amino acids. CDR3 in amino acids: CASSIGGLTEAFF. The CDR3 region has the DNA TGTGCCAGTAGTATAGGGGGCCTCACTGAAGCTTTCTTT.

The chain recombines TRBV10-3 with TRBJ1-5; D ambiguous. V lost 2 bases and J lost 2, with 4 bases in between. CDR1 is ENHRY, CDR2 SYGVKD, per germline. The CDR3 covers 13 residues. The CDR3 here is CAISEAGNQPQHF. CDR3 nucleotide sequence: TGTGCCATCAGTGAGGCAGGCAATCAGCCCCAGCATTTT.

This clone was seen more than once but under ten times. The CDR3 DNA follows: TGTGCCAGCAGTGTTGACAGGCTACTCTCCTACGAGCAGTACTTC. It codes for CASSVDRLLSYEQYF. V is TRBV28 and J is TRBJ2-7; perhaps TRBD1 as D (6 bases). This CDR3 contains 15 residues. The V end lost 5 bases, the J end lost 0 bases, and 14 bases lay between the germline ends. The V gene's germline CDR1 is MDHEN and CDR2 SYDVKM.

The chain has TRBV9 and TRBJ1-6; tentatively, D is TRBD1 (5 bases). V shed 3 bases and J shed 14 bases, with 18 bases lying between them. This CDR3 region has 14 residues. Per the germline V gene, CDR1 is SGDLS and CDR2 is YYNGEE. The CDR3 coding sequence is TGTGCCAGCAGCGCGAGGGACGGCCCGGGGGCCCTCCACTTT. Protein: CASSARDGPGALHF.

The chain links TRBV6-5 to TRBJ2-5; no definite D call. Germline values: CDR1 MNHEY, CDR2 SVGAGI. V was clipped by 6 bases and J by 1 base, with 9 bases between them. The CDR3 sequence is 13 residues long. In DNA, the CDR3 is TGTGCCAGCAGCTATGGGCCCCAAGAGACCCAGTACTTC. This encodes CASSYGPQETQYF.

The rearrangement joins TRBV7-9 to TRBJ2-1; unclear D gene. Between the trimmed V and J ends, which lost 4 bases and 4 bases, there was a span of 5 bases. This CDR3 contains 12 residues. The germline CDR1 and CDR2 sequences are SEHNR and FQNEAQ (reference sequence). CDR3: CASSYMYNEQFF. In nucleotides, the CDR3 is TGTGCCAGCAGCTACATGTACAATGAGCAGTTCTTC.

The chain couples TRBV28 to TRBJ1-5; TRBD1 matches 7 bases. The V gene end was trimmed by 1 base and the J gene end by 2 bases; junction bases not matched to a gene: 8. Germline assignment: CDR1 MDHEN and CDR2 SYDVKM. CDR3 length: 17 amino acids. CDR3 sequence: CASSLLNKGAGNQPQHF. The CDR3 bases are TGTGCCAGCAGTTTATTAAATAAGGGGGCAGGCAATCAGCCCCAGCATTTT.

The chain is built from TRBV27 and TRBJ1-5; 8 bases map to TRBD1. The ends lost 2 bases at V and 6 bases at J; junction bases unmatched: 21. The CDR3 contains 20 residues. Germline V gene lookup returns CDR1 MNHEY and CDR2 SMNVEV (reference sequence). The CDR3 DNA is TGTGCCAGCAGTTTAAGAGCCCTGACAGGGGTCAGATCAGATGGTCAGCCCCAGCATTTT. Amino acid sequence: CASSLRALTGVRSDGQPQHF.

The chain is built from TRBV4-3 and TRBJ2-5; 8 bases line up with TRBD2. The CDR3 is 15 residues long. Germline V CDR1 and CDR2: LGHNA, YSLEER. V dropped 2 bases and J dropped 1; count of bases not matched to a gene: 3. CDR3 residues: CASSQYGLAQETQYF. In DNA form, the CDR3 reads TGCGCCAGCAGCCAATACGGACTAGCCCAAGAGACCCAGTACTTC.

This sequence joins TRBV30 and TRBJ2-7, with D tentatively TRBD2 (6 bases). Germline-derived CDR1 and CDR2 are GTSNPN and SVGIG (reference sequence). V was shortened by 3 bases and J by 3 bases, with 12 bases between the two germline ends. The CDR3 has 13 amino acids. CDR3 in amino acids: CAWSASEFYEQYF. The CDR3, as DNA: TGTGCCTGGAGCGCTAGCGAGTTCTACGAGCAGTACTTC.

This chain uses TRBV28 with TRBJ2-3; tentatively, D is TRBD2 (6 bases). The germline gives CDR1 MDHEN, CDR2 SYDVKM. The CDR3 loop spans 13 amino acids. The germline V and J ends were trimmed by 11 bases and 5 bases, with 17 bases remaining between them. The CDR3 bases are TGTGCCGCGACGACTAGACGCGTAGATACGCAGTATTTT. It yields the protein CAATTRRVDTQYF.

The chain joins TRBV4-2 to TRBJ1-3; tentative D call: TRBD1 (5 bases). The CDR3 length is 15 residues. Trimming pared 3 bases from V and 0 bases from J, leaving 9 bases between. The germline gives CDR1 LGHNA, CDR2 YNFKEQ. The CDR3 spells CASSQRRDSGNTIYF. In nucleotides, the CDR3 is TGTGCCAGCAGCCAGCGCAGGGACTCTGGAAACACCATATATTTT.

The chain joins TRBV28 to TRBJ2-5, with a possible D match to TRBD1 (5 bases). Looked up from germline, CDR1 is MDHEN and CDR2 is SYDVKM. V was clipped by 7 bases and J by 5 bases, with 8 bases between them. This CDR3 region has 11 residues. CDR3 residues: CASKGWETQYF. In DNA, the CDR3 is TGTGCCAGCAAGGGGTGGGAGACCCAGTACTTC.

The gene calls are TRBV7-6 and TRBJ2-5; 16 nucleotides align to TRBD2. CDR3 size: 17 residues. Germline CDR1 reads SGHVS; CDR2 reads FNYEAQ. Germline trimming cut 3 bases from V and 5 bases from J; bases unmatched to any gene: 6. CDR3 in amino acids: CASSFGTSGGARETQYF. Here the CDR3 DNA reads TGTGCCAGCAGCTTCGGGACTAGCGGGGGGGCTAGGGAGACCCAGTACTTC.

The chain combines TRBV6-5 with TRBJ2-7; 9 bases are shared with TRBD2. Unmatched junction bases numbered 8, after V lost 6 bases and J lost 2 bases. The CDR3 is made up of 15 amino acids. From germline, CDR1 is MNHEY and CDR2 SVGAGI. The CDR3 DNA reads as TGTGCCAGCAGCTTGGGGCGGGAGGGCCCCTACGAGCAGTACTTC. Translated: CASSLGREGPYEQYF.

The table lists this clone with a few counts. The chain carries TRBV6-5 and TRBJ1-6; TRBD1 is a possible D gene (6 bases). The CDR3 loop spans 15 amino acids. Germline CDR1 and CDR2: MNHEY and SVGAGI. With 4 bases removed from V and 7 bases from J, the gap between germline ends came to 14 bases. The CDR3 region is CASSLVGQSNSPLHF. CDR3 sequence (DNA): TGTGCCAGCAGTTTGGTAGGACAGAGCAATTCACCCCTCCACTTT.

The rearrangement links TRBV6-6 to TRBJ1-5, with 9 bases identical to TRBD1. The V segment lost 4 bases and the J segment 0 bases; nucleotides outside the gene matches: 4. The CDR3 extends over 16 amino acids. Germline assignment: CDR1 MNHNY and CDR2 SVGAGI (reference sequence). The CDR3 DNA reads as TGTGCCAGCAGTTTTCGGACAGGGGATAGCAATCAGCCCCAGCATTTT. It codes for CASSFRTGDSNQPQHF.

The chain combines TRBV7-9 with TRBJ2-5, with 10 bases that match TRBD1. The CDR3 length is 16 residues. Germline assignment: CDR1 SEHNR and CDR2 FQNEAQ (reference sequence). Trimming took 1 base from V and 3 from J; bases not matched to a gene: 5. This CDR3 reads CASSLGTGGSEETQYF. CDR3 bases: TGTGCCAGCAGCTTAGGGACAGGGGGGTCGGAAGAGACCCAGTACTTC. Filled out from reference TRBV7-9 and TRBJ2-5, the complete variable domain reads DTGVSQNPRHKITKRGQNVTFRCDPISEHNRLYWYRQTLGQGPEFLTYFQNEAQLEKSRLLSDRFSAERPKGSFSTLEIQRTEQGDSAMYLCASSLGTGGSEETQYFGPGTRLLVL.

The chain recombines TRBV4-1 with TRBJ2-7; 8 bases agree with TRBD1. Germline CDR1 MGHRA, CDR2 YSYEKL. V shed 4 bases, J shed 3 bases, and the junction held 11 bases outside the gene matches. The CDR3 contains 16 residues. As DNA, the CDR3 is TGCGCCAGCAGCCCTCGAGCCGGGACAGGAGTCTACGAGCAGTACTTC. Residues: CASSPRAGTGVYEQYF.

The chain recombines TRBV28 with TRBJ1-2; tentative D call: TRBD1 (5 bases). CDR1 is MDHEN, CDR2 SYDVKM, per germline. Trimming took off 8 bases at V and 6 bases at J, with 16 bases between the two ends. This CDR3 contains 13 residues. The CDR3 DNA follows: TGTGCCAGCCTACCCCCCGGGGGAGATGGCTACACCTTC. It codes for CASLPPGGDGYTF.

CDR3 in DNA: TGTGCCTGGAGTGCGTCCGGGGGGAGTTACAATTCACCCCTCCACTTT. Encoded protein: CAWSASGGSYNSPLHF. The chain has TRBV30 and TRBJ1-6, with D possibly TRBD1 on 5 matching bases. The germline CDR1 and CDR2 sequences are GTSNPN and SVGIG (reference sequence). The CDR3 covers 16 residues. Trimming stripped 1 base from V and 7 bases from J, with 17 bases between.

The CDR3 nucleotides read TGTGCCAGCAGACCGGGGACAGCAGCTTACAATGAGCAGTTCTTC. It specifies CASRPGTAAYNEQFF. The rearrangement joins TRBV6-5 to TRBJ2-1; TRBD1 agrees at 7 bases. Germline V gene lookup returns CDR1 MNHEY and CDR2 SVGAGI. J lost 4 bases, V lost 6 bases, and 9 bases had no gene match. The CDR3 totals 15 residues.

The rearrangement uses TRBV6-1 and TRBJ1-6; the D is unclear. The germline V gene has CDR1 MNHNS and CDR2 SASEGT. The CDR3 is made up of 13 amino acids. V gave up 8 bases and J gave up 0 bases, with 5 bases separating them. CDR3 residues: CASWSSYNSPLHF. Written as DNA, the CDR3 is TGTGCCAGCTGGAGCTCCTATAATTCACCCCTCCACTTT.

The V and J genes are TRBV28 and TRBJ2-2, with 8 bases matching TRBD1. Looked up from germline, CDR1 is MDHEN and CDR2 is SYDVKM. V lost 7 bases and J lost 4; bases outside the gene matches: 8. This CDR3 has 15 amino acids. The DNA of the CDR3 is TGTGCCAGCACCTCAGGGGGCTTGAGCACCGGGGAGCTGTTTTTT. Its translation is CASTSGGLSTGELFF.

The chain carries TRBV4-3 and TRBJ2-3; D might be TRBD2 (5 bases). V lost 2 bases and J 4 bases, leaving 7 bases between the germline ends. The germline CDR1 and CDR2 sequences are LGHNA and YSLEER. The CDR3 extends over 13 amino acids. The DNA of the CDR3 is TGCGCCAGCAGCCAACAACTAGCAGATACGCAGTATTTT. This translates into CASSQQLADTQYF.

This chain joins TRBV7-2 and TRBJ2-1, with 10 bases matching TRBD2. In germline, CDR1 is SGHTA, CDR2 FQGNSA. The CDR3 is 13 amino acids. With 8 bases clipped from V and 7 bases from J, the junction kept 5 bases outside the gene matches. The CDR3 DNA reads as TGTGCCAGCCGACTAGCGGGCTTAAATGAGCAGTTCTTC. It yields the protein CASRLAGLNEQFF.

The J gene is TRBJ1-6, the V gene TRBV2; TRBD1 is a possible D gene (6 bases). CDR3 length equals 14 residues. Looked up from germline, CDR1 is SNHLY and CDR2 is FYNNEI. Trimming removed 8 bases from V and 8 bases from J, with 16 bases in between. CDR3 loop: CASLIQGLDSPLHF. The DNA for the CDR3 is TGTGCCAGCTTGATCCAGGGGTTGGATTCACCCCTCCACTTT. Using reference TRBV2 and TRBJ1-6 for the parts outside the CDR3, the full variable domain is EPEVTQTPSHQVTQMGQEVILRCVPISNHLYFYWYRQILGQKVEFLVSFYNNEISEKSEIFDDQFSVERPDGSNFTLKIRSTKLEDSAMYFCASLIQGLDSPLHFGNGTRLTVT.